The 10 T cell receptor beta chains listed next were all sequenced from one sample in a study of shared T cell receptors in the human thymus. Sequenced by immunoSEQ multiplex PCR; TCRdb stores in-frame clones only, minus some. Here the sample spans under 700,000 clones, around three quarters being singletons. In addition, the sample was reused for a study of human thymus T cells.

The sample consisted of thymocytes. The receptor source for this set is a boy under three years old with a congenital heart defect.

The chain couples TRBV29-1 to TRBJ2-1; TRBD1 is a possible D gene (6 bases). V was clipped by 4 bases and J by 4 bases, with 14 bases between them. CDR3 length equals 14 residues. Germline V lookup: CDR1 SQVTM, CDR2 ANQGSEA. This CDR3 is CSVGTGIGYNEQFF. Written as DNA, the CDR3 is TGCAGCGTTGGAACAGGGATCGGGTACAATGAGCAGTTCTTC.

The V gene is TRBV6-5, the J gene TRBJ2-4, with D tentatively TRBD1 (6 bases). The germline gives CDR1 MNHEY, CDR2 SVGAGI. The CDR3 sequence is 16 residues long. V shed 4 bases and J shed 0 bases, with 13 bases lying between them. The CDR3 reads CASSSKTGLAKNIQYF. CDR3 nucleotide sequence: TGTGCCAGCAGTTCCAAGACAGGCCTAGCCAAAAACATTCAGTACTTC.

CDR3 loop: CASSIGGTEAFF. The CDR3 DNA follows: TGTGCCAGCAGTATAGGCGGGACTGAAGCTTTCTTT. The gene calls are TRBV28 and TRBJ1-1; D is unclear. The length of the CDR3 is 12 residues. From germline, CDR1 is MDHEN and CDR2 SYDVKM. V was trimmed by 5 bases and J by 5 bases, leaving 9 bases between them.

The chain uses TRBV15 and TRBJ1-1, with D possibly matching TRBD1 (5 bases). Germline values: CDR1 LNHNV, CDR2 YYDKDF (reference sequence). V was clipped by 0 bases and J by 4 bases, with 9 bases between them. The CDR3 covers 14 residues. CDR3 DNA: TGTGCCACCAGCAGAGATCTGGGGGGCACTGAAGCTTTCTTT. Translated: CATSRDLGGTEAFF.

The V gene is TRBV10-3, the J gene TRBJ2-1, with 8 bases matching TRBD2. Germline V lookup: CDR1 ENHRY, CDR2 SYGVKD. The CDR3 is 17 residues long. V lost 6 bases to trimming and J lost 0 bases; unmatched junction nucleotides: 10. In DNA, the CDR3 is TGTGCCATCAGAGCGGGGGAGGCGGGAGGCTCCTACAATGAGCAGTTCTTC. Encoded protein: CAIRAGEAGGSYNEQFF.

The CDR3 here is CASSEGGGLPFYNEQFF. The CDR3 nucleotides are TGTGCCAGCAGTGAAGGGGGGGGACTACCCTTCTACAATGAGCAGTTCTTC. The chain uses TRBV25-1 and TRBJ2-1; 7 bases align to TRBD2. From germline, CDR1 is MGHDK and CDR2 SYGVNS. The CDR3 sequence is 17 residues long. With 2 bases clipped from V and 3 bases from J, the junction kept 10 bases outside the gene matches.

This chain connects TRBV18 to TRBJ1-2, with a weak D call TRBD1 (6 bases). Germline lookup yields CDR1 KGHSH and CDR2 LQKENI. This CDR3 has 14 amino acids. Trimming took 6 bases from V and 8 from J, leaving 19 bases between them. CDR3 region: CASSPGTLLRGYTF. CDR3 coding DNA: TGTGCCAGCTCGCCCGGGACACTCCTCCGGGGCTACACCTTC.

V usage is TRBV6-5 and J usage is TRBJ1-5, with D possibly TRBD1 on 5 matching bases. The CDR3 extends over 15 amino acids. Trimming took 5 bases from V and 3 from J, leaving 14 bases between them. Germline V gene sequence: CDR1 MNHEY, CDR2 SVGAGI. CDR3 loop: CASSSDQGNNQPQHF. The CDR3 DNA sequence: TGTGCCAGCAGTAGCGACCAGGGTAACAATCAGCCCCAGCATTTT.

J is TRBJ2-3 and V is TRBV5-4, with D maybe TRBD2 (6 bases). Trimming removed 4 bases at V and 3 bases at J, with 12 bases between. This CDR3 is 14 amino acids long. CDR1 SGHNT and CDR2 YYREEE come from the germline V gene (reference sequence). CDR3 amino acids: CASSPIGRTDTQYF. In nucleotides, the CDR3 is TGTGCCAGCAGCCCGATCGGGAGAACAGATACGCAGTATTTT.

J is TRBJ1-2 and V is TRBV2, with 11 bases matching TRBD1. CDR3 length equals 14 residues. Trimming took 3 bases from V and 9 from J; bases not matched to a gene: 6. In germline, CDR1 is SNHLY, CDR2 FYNNEI. CDR3 DNA: TGTGCCAGCAGTGAGTGTGGACAGGGGGCTTGCTACACCTTC. The encoded protein is CASSECGQGACYTF.